This T cell receptor beta chain appears in the sequencing data of a study of blood T cell repertoires in COVID-19. TCRdb's copy holds only in-frame clones and misses some; the assay was immunoSEQ multiplex PCR. The sample has 110,000 or so clones; 85% are singletons. The sample comprised peripheral blood. The sequence was collected from a human donor in a cohort sampled during active COVID-19.

The CDR3 region has the DNA TGTGCCAGCAGCTCACAAGAGACCCAGTACTTC. It specifies CASSSQETQYF. The rearrangement links TRBV11-2 to TRBJ2-5; no reliable D call. Trimming shortened V by 4 bases and J by 2 bases, and 2 bases separated the two germline ends. The CDR3 contains 11 residues. In germline, CDR1 is SGHAT, CDR2 FQNNGV.